A selection of T cell receptor beta chains follows, all from one sample in a study of shared clonotypes between healthy human individuals. Profiling relied on immunoSEQ multiplex PCR, and the TCRdb table lists in-frame clones only, not all of them. Found here are some 700,000 clones, 90% of them singletons; the top ten hold 30% to 40%. The specimen was memory CD8+ T cells from PBMCs. The receptors come from a man between 18 and 35 years old in good health. Some clones in this sample may be carry-over from other donors' samples. Both conserved end residues are part of each CDR3. Fields, in order: V gene, clone size, J gene, D gene, CDR3 protein, CDR3 DNA. A D gene is named only where the DNA matches it firmly. Some rows mark clone size as missing; the rest say once, few, many or name a class of expanded clone.

v_gene: TRBV4-1
abundance: -
j_gene: TRBJ2-7
d_gene: TRBD2
CDR3aa: CASSQGLAGVYEQYF
CDR3nt: TGCGCCAGCAGCCAGGGACTAGCGGGAGTCTACGAGCAGTACTTC

v_gene: TRBV12-2
abundance: -
j_gene: TRBJ1-5
d_gene: -
CDR3aa: CASRLGGDRGQPDQPQHF
CDR3nt: TGTGCAAGTCGCTTAGGCGGGGACAGGGGGCAACCGGACCAGCCCCAGCATTTT

v_gene: TRBV19
abundance: few
j_gene: TRBJ1-5
d_gene: -
CDR3aa: CASSIVPGGDQPQHF
CDR3nt: TGTGCCAGTAGTATAGTCCCGGGCGGGGACCAGCCCCAGCATTTT

v_gene: TRBV10-3
abundance: -
j_gene: TRBJ2-1
d_gene: TRBD1
CDR3aa: CAISGTGGSNEQFF
CDR3nt: TGTGCCATTTCCGGGACAGGGGGCTCCAATGAGCAGTTCTTC

v_gene: TRBV4-1
abundance: once
j_gene: TRBJ2-2
d_gene: -
CDR3aa: CASSPRELFTGELFF
CDR3nt: TGCGCCAGCAGCCCCAGGGAGCTCTTCACCGGGGAGCTGTTTTTT

v_gene: TRBV29-1
abundance: once
j_gene: TRBJ2-1
d_gene: TRBD1
CDR3aa: CSVPTGGIYNEQFF
CDR3nt: TGCAGCGTTCCGACAGGGGGCATTTACAATGAGCAGTTCTTC

v_gene: TRBV7-9
abundance: -
j_gene: TRBJ2-7
d_gene: TRBD2
CDR3aa: CASSFPSGDKGNEQYF
CDR3nt: TGTGCCAGCAGCTTTCCTAGCGGGGATAAGGGCAACGAGCAGTACTTC

v_gene: TRBV7-9
abundance: -
j_gene: TRBJ2-2
d_gene: TRBD2
CDR3aa: CASSSPDLGRATGELFF
CDR3nt: TGTGCCAGCAGCTCCCCTGACCTTGGGAGGGCCACCGGGGAGCTGTTTTTT

v_gene: TRBV6-5
abundance: -
j_gene: TRBJ1-2
d_gene: -
CDR3aa: CASSYSPGSNYGYTF
CDR3nt: TGTGCCAGCAGTTACTCACCGGGCTCCAACTATGGCTACACCTTC

v_gene: TRBV9
abundance: -
j_gene: TRBJ2-1
d_gene: -
CDR3aa: CASSVAAAEGIYEQFF
CDR3nt: TGTGCCAGCAGCGTAGCCGCGGCGGAGGGTATCTATGAGCAGTTCTTC

v_gene: TRBV15
abundance: -
j_gene: TRBJ2-1
d_gene: -
CDR3aa: CATSREGGRLDLDEQFF
CDR3nt: TGTGCCACCAGCAGAGAGGGGGGCCGACTAGACCTGGATGAGCAGTTCTTC

v_gene: TRBV2
abundance: -
j_gene: TRBJ2-7
d_gene: -
CDR3aa: CASSYPEGHYEQYF
CDR3nt: TGTGCCAGCAGCTACCCCGAGGGACACTACGAGCAGTACTTC

v_gene: TRBV19
abundance: -
j_gene: TRBJ2-2
d_gene: -
CDR3aa: CASSIQGSTGELFF
CDR3nt: TGTGCCAGTAGTATTCAGGGGAGCACCGGGGAGCTGTTTTTT

v_gene: TRBV19
abundance: -
j_gene: TRBJ2-2
d_gene: -
CDR3aa: CASTNGAGELFF
CDR3nt: TGTGCCAGTACCAATGGGGCCGGGGAGCTGTTTTTT

v_gene: TRBV27
abundance: -
j_gene: TRBJ2-7
d_gene: -
CDR3aa: CASSSGNSYEQYF
CDR3nt: TGTGCCAGCAGTTCGGGGAACTCCTACGAGCAGTACTTC

v_gene: TRBV6-1
abundance: -
j_gene: TRBJ2-3
d_gene: -
CDR3aa: CASSDRTDTDTQYF
CDR3nt: TGTGCCAGCAGTGACCGGACTGACACAGATACGCAGTATTTT

v_gene: TRBV27
abundance: -
j_gene: TRBJ2-7
d_gene: TRBD2
CDR3aa: CASSPSGGTYPHEQYF
CDR3nt: TGTGCCAGCAGCCCTAGCGGGGGGACATACCCCCACGAGCAGTACTTC

v_gene: TRBV27
abundance: -
j_gene: TRBJ2-1
d_gene: -
CDR3aa: CASSFGRTGYNEQFF
CDR3nt: TGTGCCAGCAGTTTTGGTCGAACGGGGTACAATGAGCAGTTCTTC

v_gene: TRBV7-8
abundance: -
j_gene: TRBJ2-7
d_gene: -
CDR3aa: CASSLLQGNYEQYF
CDR3nt: TGTGCCAGCAGCCTACTCCAGGGGAACTACGAGCAGTACTTC

v_gene: TRBV9
abundance: -
j_gene: TRBJ2-1
d_gene: -
CDR3aa: CASSVEGRVLNEQFF
CDR3nt: TGTGCCAGCAGCGTAGAGGGGCGGGTACTCAATGAGCAGTTCTTC

v_gene: TRBV28
abundance: -
j_gene: TRBJ1-1
d_gene: -
CDR3aa: CASSLRAGVNTEAFF
CDR3nt: TGTGCCAGCAGTTTAAGGGCCGGGGTGAACACTGAAGCTTTCTTT

v_gene: TRBV4-1
abundance: -
j_gene: TRBJ2-5
d_gene: TRBD2
CDR3aa: CASSQGSGTSGYLRETQYF
CDR3nt: TGCGCCAGCAGCCAAGGGTCGGGGACTAGCGGGTACCTCCGAGAGACCCAGTACTTC

v_gene: TRBV6-1
abundance: -
j_gene: TRBJ2-1
d_gene: -
CDR3aa: CASSEALFGGGLNEQFF
CDR3nt: TGTGCCAGCAGTGAAGCGCTGTTCGGTGGGGGTCTCAATGAGCAGTTCTTC

v_gene: TRBV28
abundance: -
j_gene: TRBJ1-2
d_gene: TRBD1
CDR3aa: CASTPGPTGGGYTF
CDR3nt: TGTGCCAGCACTCCCGGGCCAACAGGGGGCGGCTACACCTTC